The 10 T cell receptor beta chains in this list originate from one sample, sequenced in a study of cytomegalovirus exposure and HLA in healthy donors. A multiplex PCR was run with 60 Vbeta primers and 13 Jbeta primers. TCRdb's table, derived via immunoSEQ multiplex PCR, lists solely in-frame clones and lacks some. The sample lists 150,000 to 200,000 clones; over 60% were seen once. Sequenced material: PBMCs. Receptors originate from a woman between 35 and 50 years old in good health and CMV-seronegative.

This clone was found once. The genes are TRBV30 and TRBJ2-1; D is uncertain. The CDR3 sequence is 13 residues long. V shed 6 bases and J shed 1 base, with 10 bases lying between them. CDR1 and CDR2 from the germline V gene are GTSNPN and SVGIG (reference sequence). This chain's CDR3 is CACSGGSYNEQFF. The CDR3 DNA reads TGTGCCTGCTCTGGCGGATCCTACAATGAGCAGTTCTTC.

This chain links TRBV5-6 with TRBJ1-2; 7 bases map to TRBD1. Germline CDR1 and CDR2: SGHDT and YYEEEE. This CDR3 is 14 amino acids long. The J segment lost 4 bases and the V segment lost 7 bases, leaving 10 bases of the junction unmatched. The CDR3 DNA reads TGTGCCAGCCACCCCCGACAGGGCCGCTATGGCTACACCTTC. Protein sequence: CASHPRQGRYGYTF.

This rearrangement joins TRBV29-1 to TRBJ2-1; 10 nucleotides align to TRBD2. Germline loops: CDR1 SQVTM, CDR2 ANQGSEA. The CDR3 runs 14 residues. Trimming took 6 bases from V and 3 from J; bases not matched to a gene: 5. CDR3 residues: CSVATSGNYNEQFF. The CDR3 bases are TGCAGCGTAGCCACTAGCGGGAACTACAATGAGCAGTTCTTC.

The rearrangement uses TRBV6-1 and TRBJ1-3, with TRBD1 matching 7 bases. The CDR3 runs to 15 residues. J was trimmed by 3 bases and V by 4 bases; bases with no gene match: 6. CDR1 and CDR2 (germline): MNHNS, SASEGT. This CDR3 reads CASSVDREHGNTIYF. In DNA, the CDR3 is TGTGCCAGCAGTGTAGACAGGGAGCATGGAAACACCATATATTTT.

This clone appeared a single time. This rearrangement joins TRBV29-1 to TRBJ1-3, with 8 bases lining up with TRBD1. J was trimmed by 0 bases and V by 7 bases; bases with no gene match: 5. The CDR3 length is 14 residues. CDR1 and CDR2 from the germline V gene are SQVTM and ANQGSEA. The CDR3 spells CSAGQGDSGNTIYF. CDR3 bases: TGCAGCGCAGGACAGGGTGACTCTGGAAACACCATATATTTT. The entire variable domain, with the rest obtained from reference TRBV29-1 and TRBJ1-3, is as follows: SAVISQKPSRDICQRGTSLTIQCQVDSQVTMMFWYRQQPGQSLTLIATANQGSEATYESGFVIDKFPISRPNLTFSTLTVSNMSPEDSSIYLCSAGQGDSGNTIYFGEGSWLTVV.

The chain joins TRBV7-2 to TRBJ2-1; a possible D gene is TRBD1 (5 bases). V dropped 5 bases and J dropped 4 bases, with 15 bases sitting between them. This CDR3 region has 15 residues. Looked up from germline, CDR1 is SGHTA and CDR2 is FQGNSA. This CDR3 reads CASSRQRSSYNEQFF. The DNA for the CDR3 is TGTGCCAGCAGCCGACAGAGATCATCATACAATGAGCAGTTCTTC.

The rearrangement links TRBV6-5 to TRBJ1-2, with D possibly TRBD1 on 5 matching bases. The V and J ends lost 0 bases and 6 bases respectively, with 8 bases between them. The germline gives CDR1 MNHEY, CDR2 SVGAGI. CDR3 size: 13 residues. The CDR3 DNA reads TGTGCCAGCAGTTACTCCAGGGTCCATGGCTACACCTTC. Its protein is CASSYSRVHGYTF.

This clone was seen only once. This chain connects TRBV16 to TRBJ1-1, with 7 bases fitting TRBD1. Germline V gene data show CDR1 as KGHSY and CDR2 as FQNENV. The trim removed 4 bases at V and 4 bases at J, leaving 6 bases unmatched. The CDR3 has 14 residues. In DNA form, the CDR3 reads TGTGCCAGCAGCCCCCGACAGGGAGGCACTGAAGCTTTCTTT. As protein: CASSPRQGGTEAFF.

This clone came up a few times. The chain carries TRBV4-1 and TRBJ1-2; maybe TRBD1 (5 bases). The germline V and J ends were trimmed by 4 bases and 0 bases, with 6 bases remaining between them. Germline CDR1 MGHRA, CDR2 YSYEKL. The CDR3 length is 13 residues. The CDR3 reads CASSRGANYGYTF. Here the CDR3 DNA reads TGCGCCAGCAGCCGGGGGGCTAACTATGGCTACACCTTC.

V gene TRBV11-2 combines with J gene TRBJ2-1; possible D gene TRBD2, 7 bases. Germline V gene data show CDR1 as SGHAT and CDR2 as FQNNGV. V lost 5 bases, J lost 9 bases, and 14 bases lay in between. The CDR3 length is 13 residues. Here the CDR3 reads CASSLGGGGEQFF. CDR3 coding DNA: TGTGCCAGCAGCCTAGGGGGGGGTGGTGAGCAGTTCTTC.